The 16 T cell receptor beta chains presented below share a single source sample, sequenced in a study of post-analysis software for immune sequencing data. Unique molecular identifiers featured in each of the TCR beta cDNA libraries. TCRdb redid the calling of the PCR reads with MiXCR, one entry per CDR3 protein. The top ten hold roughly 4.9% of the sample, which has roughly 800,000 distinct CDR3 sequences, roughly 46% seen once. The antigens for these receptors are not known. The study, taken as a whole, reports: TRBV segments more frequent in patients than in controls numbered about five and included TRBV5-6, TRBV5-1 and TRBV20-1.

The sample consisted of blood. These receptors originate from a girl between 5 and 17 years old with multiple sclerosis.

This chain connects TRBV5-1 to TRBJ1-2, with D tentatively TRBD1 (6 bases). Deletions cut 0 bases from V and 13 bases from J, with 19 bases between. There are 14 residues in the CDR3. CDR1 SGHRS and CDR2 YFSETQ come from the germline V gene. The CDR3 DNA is TGCGCCAGCAGCTTGGAGGCTCAGGGGCTGACCCTCACCTTC. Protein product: CASSLEAQGLTLTF.

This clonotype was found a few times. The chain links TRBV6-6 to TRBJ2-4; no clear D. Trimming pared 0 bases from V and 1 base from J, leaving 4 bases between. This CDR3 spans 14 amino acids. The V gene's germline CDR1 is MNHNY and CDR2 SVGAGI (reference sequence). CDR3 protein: CASSYSGAKNIQYF. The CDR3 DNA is TGTGCCAGCAGTTACTCTGGCGCCAAAAACATTCAGTACTTC.

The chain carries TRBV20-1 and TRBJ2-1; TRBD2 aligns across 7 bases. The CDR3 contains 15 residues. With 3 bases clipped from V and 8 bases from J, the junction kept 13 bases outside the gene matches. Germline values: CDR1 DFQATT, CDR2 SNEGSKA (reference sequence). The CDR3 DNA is TGCAGTGCTAGTCTCGCCGGCGGGAGTGATGATGAGCAGTTCTTC. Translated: CSASLAGGSDDEQFF.

The CDR3 loop reads CASSEHRSPYEQYF. CDR3 DNA: TGTGCCAGCAGTGAACACAGGAGTCCCTACGAGCAGTACTTC. V usage is TRBV2 and J usage is TRBJ2-7, with D perhaps TRBD1 (5 bases). This CDR3 contains 14 residues. Germline V gene sequence: CDR1 SNHLY, CDR2 FYNNEI. Trimming took 2 bases from V and 2 from J, leaving 10 bases between them.

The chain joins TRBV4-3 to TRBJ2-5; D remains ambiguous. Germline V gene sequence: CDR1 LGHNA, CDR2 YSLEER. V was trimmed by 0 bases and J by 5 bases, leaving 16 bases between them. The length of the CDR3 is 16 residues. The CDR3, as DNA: TGCGCCAGCAGCCAAGAGGCCATTTTCGGCAAGGAGACCCAGTACTTC. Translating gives CASSQEAIFGKETQYF.

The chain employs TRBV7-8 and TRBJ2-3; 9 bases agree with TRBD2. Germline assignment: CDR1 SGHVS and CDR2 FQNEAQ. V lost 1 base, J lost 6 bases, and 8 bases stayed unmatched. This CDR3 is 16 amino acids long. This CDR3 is CASSLVMKREEDTQYF. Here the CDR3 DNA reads TGTGCCAGCAGCTTAGTTATGAAGCGGGAGGAGGATACGCAGTATTTT.

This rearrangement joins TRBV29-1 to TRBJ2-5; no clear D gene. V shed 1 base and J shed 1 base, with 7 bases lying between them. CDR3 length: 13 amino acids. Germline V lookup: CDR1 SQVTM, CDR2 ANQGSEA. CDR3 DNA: TGCAGCGTTGAAGGTCGGATCCAAGAGACCCAGTACTTC. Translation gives CSVEGRIQETQYF.

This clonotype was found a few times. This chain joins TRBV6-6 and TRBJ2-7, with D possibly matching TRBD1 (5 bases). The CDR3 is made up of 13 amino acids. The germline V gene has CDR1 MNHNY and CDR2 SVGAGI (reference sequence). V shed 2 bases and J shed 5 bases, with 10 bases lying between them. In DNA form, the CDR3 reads TGTGCCAGCAGTTACGCAGGGCCCGACGAGCAGTACTTC. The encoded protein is CASSYAGPDEQYF.

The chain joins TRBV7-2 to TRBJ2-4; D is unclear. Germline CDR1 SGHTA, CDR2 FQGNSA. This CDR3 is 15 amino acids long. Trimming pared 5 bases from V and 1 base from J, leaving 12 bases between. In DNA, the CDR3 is TGTGCCAGCAGCAGGGATTGGTGGGCCAAAAACATTCAGTACTTC. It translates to CASSRDWWAKNIQYF. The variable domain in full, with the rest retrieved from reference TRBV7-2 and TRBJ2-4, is GAGVSQSPSNKVTEKGKDVELRCDPISGHTALYWYRQSLGQGLEFLIYFQGNSAPDKSGLPSDRFSAERTGGSVSTLTIQRTQQEDSAVYLCASSRDWWAKNIQYFGAGTRLSVL.

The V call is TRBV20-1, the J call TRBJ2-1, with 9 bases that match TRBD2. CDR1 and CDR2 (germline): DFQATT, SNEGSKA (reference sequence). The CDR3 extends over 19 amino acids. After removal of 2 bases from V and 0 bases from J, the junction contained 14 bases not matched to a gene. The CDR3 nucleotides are TGCAGTGCTAGAAAGACTAGCGGTACGATGCTAAGCTCCTACAATGAGCAGTTCTTC. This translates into CSARKTSGTMLSSYNEQFF.

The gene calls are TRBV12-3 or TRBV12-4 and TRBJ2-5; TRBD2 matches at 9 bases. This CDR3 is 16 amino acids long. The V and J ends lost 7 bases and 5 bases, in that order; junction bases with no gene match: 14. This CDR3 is CASKPSGNWWRETQYF. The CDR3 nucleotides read TGTGCCAGCAAACCTAGCGGGAATTGGTGGAGGGAGACCCAGTACTTC.

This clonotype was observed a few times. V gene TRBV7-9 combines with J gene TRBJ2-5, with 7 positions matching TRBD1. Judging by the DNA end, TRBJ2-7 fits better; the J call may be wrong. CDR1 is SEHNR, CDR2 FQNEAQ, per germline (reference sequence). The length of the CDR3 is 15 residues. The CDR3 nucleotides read TGTGCCAGCAGCTCCCGGGACAGAACAATCTACGAGCAGTACTTC. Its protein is CASSSRDRTIYEQYF.

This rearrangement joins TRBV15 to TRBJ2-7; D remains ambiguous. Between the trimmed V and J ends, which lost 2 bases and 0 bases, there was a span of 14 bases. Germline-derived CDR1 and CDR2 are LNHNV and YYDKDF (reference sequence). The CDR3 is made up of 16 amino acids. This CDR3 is CATSRSPRFSSYEQYF. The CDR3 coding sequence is TGTGCCACCAGCAGATCTCCGAGGTTTAGCTCCTACGAGCAGTACTTC.

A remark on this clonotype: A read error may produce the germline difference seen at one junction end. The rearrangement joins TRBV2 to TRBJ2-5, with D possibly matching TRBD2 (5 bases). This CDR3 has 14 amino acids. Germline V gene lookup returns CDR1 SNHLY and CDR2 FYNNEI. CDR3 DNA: TGTACCAGCACGGGAATTGAGGACCAAGAGACCCAGTACTTC. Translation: CTSTGIEDQETQYF. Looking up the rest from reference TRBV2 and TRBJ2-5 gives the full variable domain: EPEVTQTPSHQVTQMGQEVILRCVPISNHLYFYWYRQILGQKVEFLVSFYNNEISEKSEIFDDQFSVERPDGSNFTLKIRSTKLEDSAMYFCTSTGIEDQETQYFGPGTRLLVL.

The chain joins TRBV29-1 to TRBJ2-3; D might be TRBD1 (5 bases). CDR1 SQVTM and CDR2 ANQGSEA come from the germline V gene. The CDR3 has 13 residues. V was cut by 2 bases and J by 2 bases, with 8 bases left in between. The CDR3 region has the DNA TGCAGCGTTGAACAGGGCAACACAGATACGCAGTATTTT. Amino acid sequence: CSVEQGNTDTQYF.

CDR3 sequence (DNA): TGCAGCGTTGAGGCGGTTTCTTATAACTATGGCTACACCTTC. This sequence encodes CSVEAVSYNYGYTF. V and J are TRBV29-1 and TRBJ1-2; D is unclear. Germline V gives CDR1 SQVTM, CDR2 ANQGSEA. Trimming took 3 bases from V and 1 from J, leaving 12 bases between them. The CDR3 runs 14 residues. Based on the CDR3 plus reference TRBV29-1 and TRBJ1-2, the full variable domain is SAVISQKPSRDICQRGTSLTIQCQVDSQVTMMFWYRQQPGQSLTLIATANQGSEATYESGFVIDKFPISRPNLTFSTLTVSNMSPEDSSIYLCSVEAVSYNYGYTFGSGTRLTVV.